This is a list of T cell receptor beta chains from one sample in a study of beta chain features in type 1 diabetes. Assay: immunoSEQ multiplex PCR; the TCRdb copy retains only in-frame clones and omits some. The sample consists of around 710,000 clones, roughly 12% of them appearing once. Sample: naive CD4+ T cells from blood. The receptors stem from a man aged 30-40 years with type 1 diabetes. Both conserved end residues are part of each CDR3. D genes are given only for firm matches. A clone size is listed for some rows: how often the clone was seen (once, few, many), or a class if it is expanded.

cdr3_length,d_call,clone_size,j_call,v_call,cdr3_aa,cdr3_nt
15,TRBD2,few,TRBJ2-7,TRBV30,CACTGLAGLTYEQYF,TGTGCCTGTACGGGACTAGCGGGTTTAACCTACGAGCAGTACTTC
14,NA,NA,TRBJ1-2,TRBV27,CASSSGAADYGYTF,TGTGCCAGCAGTTCAGGAGCAGCAGACTATGGCTACACCTTC
15,TRBD1,few,TRBJ2-3,TRBV14,CASSHNRGRTDTQYF,TGTGCCAGCAGCCACAACAGGGGGCGGACAGATACGCAGTATTTT
14,NA,few,TRBJ1-2,TRBV11-3,CASSSSLGGLGYTF,TGTGCCAGCAGCTCGTCCCTCGGGGGTCTGGGCTACACCTTC
14,NA,NA,TRBJ2-7,TRBV9,CASSVSGHPDEQYF,TGTGCCAGCAGCGTATCGGGACACCCCGACGAGCAGTACTTC
14,NA,few,TRBJ2-3,TRBV2,CATRQGTPADTQYF,TGTGCCACCCGTCAGGGAACCCCGGCAGATACGCAGTATTTT
12,NA,NA,TRBJ2-3,TRBV28,CASSLKSATQYF,TGTGCCAGCAGCCTAAAGTCGGCTACGCAGTATTTT
14,TRBD1,few,TRBJ1-5,TRBV7-2,CASSAGRGDQPQHF,TGTGCCAGCAGCGCAGGCAGGGGGGATCAGCCCCAGCATTTT
14,NA,few,TRBJ1-4,TRBV28,CASSSTATNEKLFF,TGTGCCAGCAGCTCGACAGCCACTAATGAAAAACTGTTTTTT
13,NA,few,TRBJ1-1,TRBV4-3,CASSQDRSTEAFF,TGCGCCAGCAGCCAAGATAGGAGCACTGAAGCTTTCTTT
17,NA,few,TRBJ1-5,TRBV7-8,CASSRPKGGSSNQPQHF,TGTGCCAGCAGCCGTCCCAAGGGAGGGAGCAGCAATCAGCCCCAGCATTTT
12,NA,few,TRBJ2-7,TRBV7-9,CASTLQSYEQYF,TGTGCCAGCACACTCCAAAGTTACGAGCAGTACTTC
14,NA,few,TRBJ2-2,TRBV25-1,CASQSGHTTGELFF,TGTGCCAGTCAGTCCGGACATACTACCGGGGAGCTGTTTTTT
14,TRBD1,NA,TRBJ1-2,TRBV30,CAWSVIPGGNGYTF,TGTGCCTGGAGTGTTATTCCAGGGGGCAATGGCTACACCTTC
14,TRBD1,few,TRBJ2-2,TRBV29-1,CSVTGTAVDGELFF,TGCAGCGTTACCGGGACAGCGGTGGACGGGGAGCTGTTTTTT
16,NA,NA,TRBJ1-4,TRBV4-2,CASSQDYDSPNEKLFF,TGTGCCAGCAGCCAAGATTACGACAGCCCTAATGAAAAACTGTTTTTT
14,TRBD2,few,TRBJ2-3,TRBV2,CASSVSGGPDTQYF,TGTGCCAGCAGTGTTTCGGGGGGGCCGGATACGCAGTATTTT
13,NA,few,TRBJ1-2,TRBV13,CASSLGTGLFYTF,TGTGCCAGCAGCTTAGGGACAGGACTGTTCTACACCTTC